The rows below give T cell receptor beta chains drawn from one sample of a study of CD8+ T cells in alopecia areata. TCRdb's copy holds only in-frame clones and misses some; the assay was immunoSEQ multiplex PCR. In the table there are roughly 130,000 clones, around 60% of which are singletons. Sample: CD4+ T cells sorted from blood, taken at week 0. Receptors originate from a human donor with alopecia areata. Each CDR3 is given with its conserved first and last residue. The D gene is left open where the match is weak. The size entry is marked missing in some rows and otherwise reads once, few, many or a size class.

clone_size	v_call	j_call	d_call	cdr3_nt	cdr3_aa
NA	TRBV5-1	TRBJ2-7	NA	TGCGCCAGCAGCTTGGCGACTATCGACTACGAGCAGTACTTC	CASSLATIDYEQYF
NA	TRBV5-1	TRBJ2-1	NA	TGCGCCAGCAGCGGAATGGCAGGACGTGGCAATGAGCAGTTCTTC	CASSGMAGRGNEQFF
NA	TRBV27	TRBJ1-5	TRBD1	TGTGCCAGCAGTATACGACAGGGGTTCCAGCCCCAGCATTTT	CASSIRQGFQPQHF
NA	TRBV6-5	TRBJ1-4	TRBD1	TGTGCCAGCCGGGACAGAAAATTTGAAAAACTGTTTTTT	CASRDRKFEKLFF
once	TRBV2	TRBJ2-7	TRBD2	TGTGCCAGCCGAAGACTAGCGGCCGGGGCCGAGCAGTACTTC	CASRRLAAGAEQYF
NA	TRBV7-2	TRBJ2-7	TRBD2	TGTGCCAGCAGCTTAGGGCCGAGCGGGGCAGCCTACGAGCAGTACTTC	CASSLGPSGAAYEQYF
NA	TRBV7-3	TRBJ2-5	TRBD2	TGTGCCAGCAGCAGGACTAGCGGGGAACAAGAGACCCAGTACTTC	CASSRTSGEQETQYF
few	TRBV5-4	TRBJ2-5	NA	TGTGCCAGCAGCTTGAGCGGCAGCCAAGAGACCCAGTACTTC	CASSLSGSQETQYF
NA	TRBV27	TRBJ2-7	TRBD1	TGTGCCAGCAGTAGGGACAGGGTCTACGAGCAGTACTTC	CASSRDRVYEQYF
few	TRBV7-9	TRBJ1-5	TRBD1	TGTGCCAGCAGTTCCGGACAGGATAGCAATCAGCCCCAGCATTTT	CASSSGQDSNQPQHF
NA	TRBV5-1	TRBJ1-1	NA	TGCGCCAGCAGTCGTTCCCCGGAGAACTCTGAAGCTTTCTTT	CASSRSPENSEAFF
NA	TRBV6-5	TRBJ1-1	NA	TGTGCCAGCAGGAGGACCCCTCACACTGAAGCTTTCTTT	CASRRTPHTEAFF
NA	TRBV5-4	TRBJ1-1	TRBD1	TGTGCCAGCAGCTTGGAGACAGGGCAGGCCGGTGAAGCTTTCTTT	CASSLETGQAGEAFF
few	TRBV18	TRBJ2-4	TRBD1	TGTGCCAGCTCACCGACAGGGGAGGAAAACATTCAGTACTTC	CASSPTGEENIQYF
NA	TRBV5-1	TRBJ1-4	TRBD1	TGCGCCAGCAGCCAAGGGGGACAGAATGAAAAACTGTTTTTT	CASSQGGQNEKLFF
NA	TRBV5-1	TRBJ1-5	NA	TGCGCCAGCAGCTTGGAGGGAGCGGTGGGAGGAAATCAGCCCCAGCATTTT	CASSLEGAVGGNQPQHF
few	TRBV5-1	TRBJ2-3	NA	TGCGCCAGCAGCCCACCCGGGAGCACAGATACGCAGTATTTT	CASSPPGSTDTQYF
NA	TRBV18	TRBJ2-7	NA	TGTGCCAGCTCACCACGAGTACGGTCCTACGAGCAGTACTTC	CASSPRVRSYEQYF
NA	TRBV7-3	TRBJ1-1	TRBD1	TGTGCCAGCAGCCCCAACAGGGGTGTGACTGAAGCTTTCTTT	CASSPNRGVTEAFF
NA	TRBV4-2	TRBJ1-5	NA	TGTGCCAGCAGCCAACAGGGACACCTCATTGGGCAGCCCCAGCATTTT	CASSQQGHLIGQPQHF
NA	TRBV6-5	TRBJ1-5	NA	TGTGCCAGCCGATCGGGGGATCAGCCCCAGCATTTT	CASRSGDQPQHF
NA	TRBV11-2	TRBJ2-7	NA	TGTGCCAGCAGCTTAAATACAGGGAGGCACGAGCAGTACTTC	CASSLNTGRHEQYF
NA	TRBV5-1	TRBJ1-1	NA	TGCGCCAGCAGCTTGACGAGCTTACCCGACACTGAAGCTTTCTTT	CASSLTSLPDTEAFF
NA	TRBV10-3	TRBJ1-3	NA	TGTGCCATCAGTGTGAGTGGAAACACCATATATTTT	CAISVSGNTIYF
NA	TRBV7-2	TRBJ1-2	NA	TGTGCCAGCAGTCCGAATCGGGGGGACTACTATGGCTACACCTTC	CASSPNRGDYYGYTF
NA	TRBV5-1	TRBJ1-2	NA	TGCGCCAGCAGCTTGGAAGGGGTCAGTGGCTACACCTTC	CASSLEGVSGYTF
NA	TRBV2	TRBJ2-1	TRBD1	TGTGCCAGCAGTGAGAAGACAGGGACGTCCTACAATGAGCAGTTCTTC	CASSEKTGTSYNEQFF
NA	TRBV15	TRBJ2-5	TRBD2	TGTGCCACCAGCGGGGGGGTTTTATTCCAAGAGACCCAGTACTTC	CATSGGVLFQETQYF
NA	TRBV2	TRBJ2-5	TRBD1	TGTGCCAGCAGTGAAGTACAACCGGGACAGGGAGAGACCCAGTACTTC	CASSEVQPGQGETQYF
NA	TRBV6-5	TRBJ2-1	TRBD2	TGTGCCAGCAGTCGGACGACTAGCGGGGTCGGGTTACGGTTCTTC	CASSRTTSGVGLRFF
NA	TRBV25-1	TRBJ1-6	TRBD1	TGTGCCAGCAGGGGACAGTTTAATTCACCCCTCCACTTT	CASRGQFNSPLHF
NA	TRBV14	TRBJ1-1	NA	TGTGCCAGCAGCCAATACAGCGCGGCTTTCTTT	CASSQYSAAFF
NA	TRBV5-1	TRBJ2-5	TRBD2	TGCGCCAGCTCGACTGTACCGGGACTAGCGGGAGATTTAGAGACCCAGTACTTC	CASSTVPGLAGDLETQYF
NA	TRBV5-1	TRBJ1-6	NA	TGCGCCAGCAGGACCGGGAGCTCCTATAATTCACCCCTCCACTTT	CASRTGSSYNSPLHF
NA	TRBV5-1	TRBJ2-2	NA	TGCGCCAGCCGTAAAGGGTGGGATGACACCGGGGAGCTGTTTTTT	CASRKGWDDTGELFF
NA	TRBV6-5	TRBJ2-2	NA	TGTGCCAGCAGTTATGACAGCTACTCGAACACCGGGGAGCTGTTTTTT	CASSYDSYSNTGELFF
NA	TRBV7-9	TRBJ2-4	NA	TGTGCCGGAGGACGGGACCGGGCCAAAAACATTCAGTACTTC	CAGGRDRAKNIQYF
NA	TRBV19	TRBJ1-1	NA	TGTGCCAGTAGTATCGGGGGGAACACTGAAGCTTTCTTT	CASSIGGNTEAFF
once	TRBV5-1	TRBJ2-7	TRBD2	TGCGCCAGCAGCTTGGGCGGGACTAATCACAACGAGCAGTACTTC	CASSLGGTNHNEQYF
few	TRBV7-3	TRBJ2-1	TRBD2	TGTGCCAGCAGCACGGGACTAGCGGGGTCCAATGAGCAGTTCTTC	CASSTGLAGSNEQFF
NA	TRBV4-1	TRBJ2-7	TRBD1	TGCGCCAGCAGCGCCTCTCCTCAGGACAGGGGCGGATACGAGCAGTACTTC	CASSASPQDRGGYEQYF
NA	TRBV9	TRBJ1-1	NA	TGTGCCAGCAGCGTTGGGGGCTGGGACACTGAAGCTTTCTTT	CASSVGGWDTEAFF
NA	TRBV5-1	TRBJ1-2	NA	TGCGCCAGCAGCTCGGTCCCCAGGGACTATGGCTACACCTTC	CASSSVPRDYGYTF
few	TRBV6-6	TRBJ1-4	NA	TGTGCCAGCAGTTACTCGGGCCAGGCAGGGCATGAAAAACTGTTTTTT	CASSYSGQAGHEKLFF
few	TRBV2	TRBJ2-1	TRBD2	TGTGCCAGCAGGGTGACTAGCGGCTCCTACAATGAGCAGTTCTTC	CASRVTSGSYNEQFF
NA	TRBV7-2	TRBJ2-4	NA	TGTGCCAGCAGCTTAAGATTAGCCAAAAACATTCAGTACTTC	CASSLRLAKNIQYF
few	TRBV7-2	TRBJ1-5	TRBD1	TGTGCCAGCAGCTTAGGGACAGGGAGGAATCAGCCCCAGCATTTT	CASSLGTGRNQPQHF
NA	TRBV7-3	TRBJ1-3	NA	TGTGCCAGCAGCTTAAATGGCAGAGGAAACACCATATATTTT	CASSLNGRGNTIYF
NA	TRBV7-6	TRBJ2-3	NA	TGTGCCAGCAGCGCGTTTGGCGCTAGCACAGATACGCAGTATTTT	CASSAFGASTDTQYF
NA	TRBV29-1	TRBJ2-3	TRBD2	TGCAGCGTCCAAGCGGGGGGGACAGATACGCAGTATTTT	CSVQAGGTDTQYF
NA	TRBV27	TRBJ1-2	NA	TGTGCCAGCAGCCCAACAGGCAGACATGGCTACACCTTC	CASSPTGRHGYTF
NA	TRBV6-5	TRBJ2-2	NA	TGTGCCAGCAGGTTACGGAGGAACACCGGGGAGCTGTTTTTT	CASRLRRNTGELFF
few	TRBV7-2	TRBJ1-2	NA	TGTGCCAGCAGCTTACAGGGTTATGGCTACACCTTC	CASSLQGYGYTF
NA	TRBV10-3	TRBJ2-3	TRBD1	TGTGCCATCAGGGCCGGGACAGGGTTGGCAGATACGCAGTATTTT	CAIRAGTGLADTQYF